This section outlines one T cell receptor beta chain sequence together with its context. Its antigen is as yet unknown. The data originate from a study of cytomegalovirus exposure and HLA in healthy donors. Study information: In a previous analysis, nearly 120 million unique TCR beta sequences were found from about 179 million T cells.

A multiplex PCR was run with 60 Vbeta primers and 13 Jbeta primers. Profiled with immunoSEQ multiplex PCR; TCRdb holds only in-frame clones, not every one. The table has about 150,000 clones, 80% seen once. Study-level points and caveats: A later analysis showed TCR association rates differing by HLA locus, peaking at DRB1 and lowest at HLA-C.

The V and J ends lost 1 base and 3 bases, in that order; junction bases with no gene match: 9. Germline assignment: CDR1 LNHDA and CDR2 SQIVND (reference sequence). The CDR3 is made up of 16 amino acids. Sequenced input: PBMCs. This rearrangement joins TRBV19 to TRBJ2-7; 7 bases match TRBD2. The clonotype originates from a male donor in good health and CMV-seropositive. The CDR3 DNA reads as TGTGCCAGTAGTATAGGGTCTAGCGGCCTAAACTACGAGCAGTACTTC. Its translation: CASSIGSSGLNYEQYF.